This TCR beta chain was captured in a study of blood T cell repertoires in COVID-19. Study information: T cells, B-cell-depleted T cells, or PBMCs provided the cDNA or gDNA that served as material.

As handled by the study authors: How many nucleated cells were present was estimated from reference gene primer amplification. The method was immunoSEQ multiplex PCR; TCRdb's version includes in-frame clones alone and lacks a portion of them. The D gene and trimming were derived from the DNA, and the V and J assignments and clone size from that table. The repertoire holds 250,000 or so clones, with around nine tenths as singletons. The CDR3 spans 15 residues. Germline V gene lookup returns CDR1 LNHDA and CDR2 SQIVND (reference sequence). Between the trimmed V and J ends, which lost 3 bases and 1 base, there was a span of 12 bases.

The clonotype was recovered from a woman aged 55-70 years with acute or convalescent COVID-19. This chain connects TRBV19 to TRBJ1-2; D is possibly TRBD1 (5 bases). Sequencing used peripheral blood. The CDR3 sequence: CASSIRGGYNYGYTF. CDR3 bases: TGTGCCAGTAGTATTCGGGGGGGATATAACTATGGCTACACCTTC.